The clone carrying this T cell receptor (beta chain) was counted many times. This specimen belongs to a study of T-cell reconstitution after alpha-beta-depleted transplantation in children. Preparation of the TCRbeta library was carried out with unique molecular identifiers. TCRdb re-analysed the PCR reads in MiXCR, keeping a single row per CDR3 protein. The sample lists 200,000 to 250,000 distinct CDR3 sequences; around 11% were seen once. Germline V gene data show CDR1 as SGHKS and CDR2 as YYEKEE (reference sequence). Trimming pared 2 bases from V and 6 bases from J, leaving 12 bases between. CDR3 size: 13 residues.

The chain employs TRBV5-5 and TRBJ2-7, with D possibly being TRBD2 (5 bases). This receptor was obtained from a human donor who donated a stem cell graft to a child with acute lymphoblastic leukemia. The sequenced sample was PBMCs from the stem cell graft donor, obtained from the stem cell graft. As DNA, the CDR3 is TGTGCCAGCAGCTTACTAGTGCGTCTCGAGCAGTACTTC. Protein sequence: CASSLLVRLEQYF.